The present T cell receptor (beta chain) was sequenced within a study of blood T cell repertoires in COVID-19. In the study overall: Donors in the United States, Italy and Spain gave samples during acute or convalescent COVID-19. PBMCs, B-cell-depleted T cells, or T cells were the source of the cDNA or gDNA that made up the material.

Trimming removed 4 bases from V and 3 bases from J; junction bases left unmatched: 2. The CDR3 consists of 14 residues. Germline V gene sequence: CDR1 SGHAT, CDR2 FQNNGV. As originally analysed: How many nucleated cells were present was estimated from reference gene primer amplification. Some clones are missing from TCRdb's copy, which holds only in-frame ones; the method was immunoSEQ multiplex PCR. From that table come the V and J calls and clone size; the DNA was used to work out D and trimming. The profile shows about 160,000 clones, about three quarters of them singletons. The rearrangement uses TRBV11-2 and TRBJ2-7, with 11 bases matching TRBD2. What was sequenced was peripheral blood. The origin of this receptor is a man aged 60 to 75 with acute or convalescent COVID-19. The CDR3 nucleotides read TGTGCCAGCAGCTCCACTAGCGGGGGCTACGAGCAGTACTTC. Residues: CASSSTSGGYEQYF.